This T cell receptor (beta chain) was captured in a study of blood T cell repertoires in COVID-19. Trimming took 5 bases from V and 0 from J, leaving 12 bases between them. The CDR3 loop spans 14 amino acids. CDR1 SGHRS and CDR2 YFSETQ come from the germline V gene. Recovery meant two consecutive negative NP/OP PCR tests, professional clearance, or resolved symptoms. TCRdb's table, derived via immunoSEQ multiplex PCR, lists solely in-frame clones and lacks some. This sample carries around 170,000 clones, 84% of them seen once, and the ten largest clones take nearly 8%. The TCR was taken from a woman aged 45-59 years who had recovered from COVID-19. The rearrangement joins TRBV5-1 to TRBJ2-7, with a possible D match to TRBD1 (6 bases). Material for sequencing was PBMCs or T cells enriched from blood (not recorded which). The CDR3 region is CASSVRTDSYEQYF. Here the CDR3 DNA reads TGCGCCAGCAGTGTTAGGACAGACTCCTACGAGCAGTACTTC.